Listed below are T cell receptor beta chains from one sample, sequenced in a study of T cell responses to AZD1222 COVID-19 vaccine. The repertoire was sequenced with immunoSEQ multiplex PCR; TCRdb's copy has only in-frame clones and lacks some. This sample has about 150,000 clones, with 85% to 95% found just once. This specimen consisted of peripheral blood, obtained on day 0 of AZD1222 vaccination. Every receptor here comes from an adult in good health. CDR3s include the opening cysteine and the closing phenylalanine or tryptophan. Only part of the rows carry a size: once, few, many, or a class if the clone is expanded.

CDR3: CSVEETGAGNTIYF
size: .
V: TRBV29-1

CDR3: CASSIESGAAYEQYF
size: .
V: TRBV19

CDR3: CAWSVVGSGNSPLHF
size: .
V: TRBV30

CDR3: CSANDRTGAEKLFF
size: .
V: TRBV20-1

CDR3: CASSPAEYNEQFF
size: few
V: TRBV6-2/TRBV6-3

CDR3: CASSLYRTGMGDAYEQYF
size: .
V: TRBV28

CDR3: CASRNRDTPNYGYTF
size: .
V: TRBV6-6

CDR3: CASSLALSGGYEQYF
size: .
V: TRBV5-1

CDR3: CASSPLSYLGEQYF
size: .
V: TRBV19

CDR3: CASSPRGTSSYNEQFF
size: .
V: TRBV4-2

CDR3: CASSYRSMNTEAFF
size: .
V: TRBV7-9

CDR3: CASSRSYADTQYF
size: .
V: TRBV14

CDR3: CASSQDRGAYNEQFF
size: .
V: TRBV4-1

CDR3: CASSPDDEKLFF
size: once
V: TRBV18

CDR3: CASSEAGYGTNTGELFF
size: once
V: TRBV6-1

CDR3: CASSLGVRPQHF
size: few
V: TRBV28

CDR3: CSTPGAYVGKTQYF
size: .
V: TRBV29-1

CDR3: CASSPDSPLTDTQYF
size: .
V: TRBV5-1

CDR3: CASSATSSMNTEAFF
size: .
V: TRBV3-1/TRBV3-2

CDR3: CASSIEMGYRPQHF
size: .
V: TRBV19

CDR3: CASSPTPGQGLTQPQHF
size: once
V: TRBV7-6

CDR3: CASSVTGTGAYTQYF
size: .
V: TRBV9

CDR3: CASSLGLMNTEAFF
size: .
V: TRBV5-4

CDR3: CASGRGQTSNQPQHF
size: .
V: TRBV9

CDR3: CASSLGQLNEKLFF
size: .
V: TRBV7-9

CDR3: CSVGDRGREKLFF
size: .
V: TRBV29-1

CDR3: CASSLVTGRKVF
size: .
V: TRBV5-4

CDR3: CASSPGGGVRETQYF
size: .
V: TRBV18

CDR3: CASSPDSNYGYTF
size: .
V: TRBV27

CDR3: CASSGLAPQETQYF
size: .
V: TRBV28

CDR3: CASSLGLSSEQYF
size: .
V: TRBV11-3

CDR3: CASSLIPGNYGYTF
size: once
V: TRBV7-3

CDR3: CASSLGISPLGNQPQHF
size: .
V: TRBV28

CDR3: CASSLVQRNTEAFF
size: .
V: TRBV4-1

CDR3: CAISESPRVQGPHSKETQYF
size: .
V: TRBV10-3

CDR3: CASSQEGRGEKLFF
size: .
V: TRBV4-1

CDR3: CASSYSKSSGGLGDTQYF
size: .
V: TRBV6-2/TRBV6-3

CDR3: CASTLREGVGLTGELFF
size: .
V: TRBV9

CDR3: CATSRDSSGGETQYF
size: .
V: TRBV15

CDR3: CAISDRTTGSYGYTF
size: .
V: TRBV10-3

CDR3: CASSQDLWGRKTQYF
size: .
V: TRBV3-1/TRBV3-2

CDR3: CASSRRGGPSSYEQYF
size: .
V: TRBV19

CDR3: CARSQPTGYSYEQYF
size: .
V: TRBV7-5

CDR3: CASSQGQTNYGYTF
size: .
V: TRBV4-1

CDR3: CAISLSGPGSTGELFF
size: .
V: TRBV10-3

CDR3: CASSLGGFSGYTF
size: .
V: TRBV5-1

CDR3: CASRQLLQETQYF
size: .
V: TRBV2

CDR3: CASSLEQSTDTQYF
size: .
V: TRBV5-1

CDR3: CAWSAWTYGYTF
size: .
V: TRBV30

CDR3: CASSQIRFRMRLAGGTNTGELFF
size: .
V: TRBV7-8